The 10 T cell receptor beta chains below all came from one sample that was sequenced in a study of cytomegalovirus exposure and HLA in healthy donors. PCR amplification relied on 60 Vbeta primers (plus 13 Jbeta primers). Some clones are missing from TCRdb's copy, which holds only in-frame ones; the method was immunoSEQ multiplex PCR. The sample has around 150,000 clones; roughly 76% are singletons. The sample consisted of PBMCs. These receptors originate from a woman between 50 and 59 years old in good health and CMV-seronegative.

The chain links TRBV4-1 to TRBJ2-5; 10 positions agree with TRBD2. Near its end, the DNA agrees better with TRBJ2-7, so the J call may be wrong. The CDR3 totals 19 residues. Per germline, CDR1 MGHRA and CDR2 YSYEKL. The CDR3, as DNA: TGCGCCAGCAGCCAAGGGGCTAGCGGGAGTAAAGGGTCCTCCTACGAGCAGTACTTC. It is translated as CASSQGASGSKGSSYEQYF.

This clone was seen a single time. The chain couples TRBV19 to TRBJ1-5; TRBD1 aligns across 7 bases. The CDR3 length is 14 residues. The J segment lost 4 bases and the V segment lost 7 bases, leaving 7 bases of the junction unmatched. Germline lookup yields CDR1 LNHDA and CDR2 SQIVND (reference sequence). CDR3 coding DNA: TGTGCCAGTACCGTGACAGGGCGAAATCAGCCCCAGCATTTT. As protein: CASTVTGRNQPQHF. Looking up the rest from reference TRBV19 and TRBJ1-5 gives the full variable domain: DGGITQSPKYLFRKEGQNVTLSCEQNLNHDAMYWYRQDPGQGLRLIYYSQIVNDFQKGDIAEGYSVSREKKESFPLTVTSAQKNPTAFYLCASTVTGRNQPQHFGDGTRLSIL.

The chain uses TRBV5-5 and TRBJ2-5; tentative D call: TRBD2 (6 bases). Between the trimmed V and J ends, which lost 4 bases and 2 bases, there was a span of 9 bases. Germline assignment: CDR1 SGHKS and CDR2 YYEKEE (reference sequence). The CDR3 length is 13 residues. In nucleotides, the CDR3 is TGTGCCAGCAGCCCGGGACTGCAAGAGACCCAGTACTTC. Encoded protein: CASSPGLQETQYF.

The rearrangement links TRBV27 to TRBJ1-5; the D gene is possibly TRBD1 (6 bases). This CDR3 spans 14 amino acids. Per the germline V gene, CDR1 is MNHEY and CDR2 is SMNVEV (reference sequence). Trimming shortened V by 3 bases and J by 7 bases, and 13 bases separated the two germline ends. CDR3 amino acids: CASSFRGGEQPQHF. The CDR3 bases are TGTGCCAGCAGTTTTAGGGGGGGTGAGCAGCCCCAGCATTTT.

The chain recombines TRBV28 with TRBJ2-2; D perhaps matches TRBD2 (5 bases). The germline V and J ends were trimmed by 4 bases and 4 bases, with 16 bases remaining between them. CDR3 size: 16 residues. Germline V lookup: CDR1 MDHEN, CDR2 SYDVKM. The CDR3 nucleotides read TGTGCCAGCAGTTCTCCTCGACCGGGAAGCACCGGGGAGCTGTTTTTT. Protein: CASSSPRPGSTGELFF.

In nucleotides, the CDR3 is TGTGCCATCAAGGAGGGGGCCTTCTCCTACGAGCAGTACTTC. Its translation: CAIKEGAFSYEQYF. The chain is built from TRBV10-3 and TRBJ2-7, with D tentatively TRBD1 (7 bases). The CDR3 contains 14 residues. Germline V lookup: CDR1 ENHRY, CDR2 SYGVKD. V was pared by 7 bases and J by 0 bases, with 13 bases between.

This clone turned up a few times. The chain is built from TRBV10-3 and TRBJ1-2; D gene ambiguous. V lost 10 bases, J lost 0 bases, and 9 bases lay in between. This CDR3 is built from 12 residues. In germline, CDR1 is ENHRY, CDR2 SYGVKD. The CDR3 loop reads CATWATNYGYTF. CDR3 DNA sequence: TGTGCCACTTGGGCGACTAACTATGGCTACACCTTC.

The chain joins TRBV18 to TRBJ1-2; D perhaps matches TRBD1 (5 bases). V was clipped by 3 bases and J by 7 bases, with 12 bases between them. CDR1 is KGHSH and CDR2 is LQKENI in the germline V gene. This CDR3 region has 13 residues. CDR3 sequence (DNA): TGTGCCAGCTCACCGGTTGGAGACAGTGGCTACACCTTC. Its translation: CASSPVGDSGYTF. The full variable domain, its missing parts supplied by reference TRBV18 and TRBJ1-2, is NAGVMQNPRHLVRRRGQEARLRCSPMKGHSHVYWYRQLPEEGLKFMVYLQKENIIDESGMPKERFSAEFPKEGPSILRIQQVVRGDSAAYFCASSPVGDSGYTFGSGTRLTVV.

This clone was counted between two and nine times. The chain has TRBV7-6 and TRBJ2-7; D might be TRBD2 (6 bases). This CDR3 spans 12 amino acids. The V gene lost 3 bases and the J gene lost 4 bases, with 7 bases spanning the gap. Germline-derived CDR1 and CDR2 are SGHVS and FNYEAQ. CDR3 in amino acids: CASSFSGYEQYF. The CDR3 coding sequence is TGTGCCAGCAGCTTTAGCGGATACGAGCAGTACTTC.

This clone occurred a few times. This sequence joins TRBV7-2 and TRBJ1-2, with 10 nucleotides matching TRBD1. Germline V gene sequence: CDR1 SGHTA, CDR2 FQGNSA. Losses at the gene ends were 5 bases for V and 4 bases for J; bases not matched to a gene: 10. The CDR3 is 16 amino acids. CDR3 sequence: CASSVHLTGGRYGYTF. The DNA of the CDR3 is TGTGCCAGCAGCGTTCATCTGACAGGGGGCCGCTATGGCTACACCTTC.